Below are 4 T cell receptor beta chains sequenced from a single sample in a study of metastatic and nonmetastatic thyroid tumors. None of the patients had undergone any treatment ahead of thyroid surgery. Through MiXCR, TCRdb re-clonotyped the PCR reads. The sample has about 69,000 clones; 12% to 15% are singletons. The sample consisted of blood. The receptors were gathered from a male donor with papillary thyroid cancer or a benign thyroid nodule (not recorded which). Some clones in this sample may be carry-over from other donors' samples.

This clone was seen many times. The chain joins TRBV7-9 to TRBJ2-5; TRBD2 might be the D (5 bases). The CDR3 has 16 residues. Trimming took 5 bases from V and 4 from J, leaving 20 bases between them. CDR1 is SEHNR and CDR2 is FQNEAQ in the germline V gene (reference sequence). The DNA of the CDR3 is TGTGCCAGCAGCCCTAGCTCCGGGGAGCTGGGAGAGACCCAGTACTTC. Amino acids: CASSPSSGELGETQYF.

This clone was counted only a few times. One junction end does not reproduce the germline sequence, and a read error may be involved. The CDR3 here is CASSQGTANTWELFF. The CDR3 coding sequence is TGTGCCAGTAGCCAAGGGACGGCGAACACCTGGGAGCTGTTTTTT. The chain has TRBV19 and TRBJ2-2; D is tentatively TRBD1 or TRBD2 (5 bases each). Per the germline V gene, CDR1 is LNHDA and CDR2 is SQIVND (reference sequence). The CDR3 has 15 amino acids.

This clone was detected many times. The rearrangement links TRBV2 to TRBJ2-7; D unclear. V was cut by 0 bases and J by 3 bases, with 3 bases left in between. The germline gives CDR1 SNHLY, CDR2 FYNNEI. The CDR3 has 12 residues. CDR3 nucleotide sequence: TGTGCCAGCAGTGAAGCTTTCTACGAGCAGTACGTC. This gives the protein CASSEAFYEQYV.

This clone was recorded many times. The chain is built from TRBV19 and TRBJ2-7; D uncertain. This CDR3 contains 20 residues. V lost 5 bases to trimming and J lost 0 bases, with 29 bases between them. Germline values: CDR1 LNHDA, CDR2 SQIVND (reference sequence). CDR3 nucleotides: TGTGCCAGTAGTGTCCGAATCTTAGTTGTGGGCTCCCGGTCCTCCTACGAGCAGTACTTC. This codes for CASSVRILVVGSRSSYEQYF.